Listed here are 18 T cell receptor beta chains from one sample, sequenced in a study of cytomegalovirus exposure and HLA in healthy donors. The PCR made use of 60 Vbeta and 13 Jbeta primers. Sequencing used immunoSEQ multiplex PCR; TCRdb keeps in-frame clones, though not all of them. In the table there are about 220,000 clones, roughly 82% of which are singletons. Material for sequencing was PBMCs. Receptors were obtained from a woman in her 40s in good health and CMV-seropositive.

The V and J genes are TRBV2 and TRBJ2-7, with D unresolved. Germline V gene data show CDR1 as SNHLY and CDR2 as FYNNEI. CDR3 length equals 14 residues. Trimming took off 4 bases at V and 6 bases at J, with 16 bases between the two ends. CDR3 in amino acids: CASSGGASVSEQYF. The CDR3 region has the DNA TGTGCCAGCAGTGGCGGAGCTAGTGTCAGCGAGCAGTACTTC. Full variable domain (rest looked up from reference TRBV2 and TRBJ2-7): EPEVTQTPSHQVTQMGQEVILRCVPISNHLYFYWYRQILGQKVEFLVSFYNNEISEKSEIFDDQFSVERPDGSNFTLKIRSTKLEDSAMYFCASSGGASVSEQYFGPGTRLTVT.

V gene TRBV7-2 combines with J gene TRBJ2-5; TRBD1 matches at 9 bases. The trim removed 5 bases at V and 5 bases at J, leaving 12 bases unmatched. The CDR3 is 16 residues long. Germline V gene lookup returns CDR1 SGHTA and CDR2 FQGNSA. The CDR3 loop reads CASSERGWDRVETQYF. The CDR3 DNA follows: TGTGCCAGCAGCGAGAGGGGTTGGGACAGGGTTGAGACCCAGTACTTC. Full variable domain (remainder filled in from reference TRBV7-2 and TRBJ2-5): GAGVSQSPSNKVTEKGKDVELRCDPISGHTALYWYRQSLGQGLEFLIYFQGNSAPDKSGLPSDRFSAERTGGSVSTLTIQRTQQEDSAVYLCASSERGWDRVETQYFGPGTRLLVL.

The chain employs TRBV28 and TRBJ2-7, with D tentatively TRBD1 (6 bases). The germline gives CDR1 MDHEN, CDR2 SYDVKM. CDR3 length: 12 amino acids. V shed 7 bases and J shed 2 bases, with 9 bases lying between them. The CDR3 DNA reads as TGTGCCAGCACCAGGGGAACCTACGAGCAGTACTTC. Amino acids: CASTRGTYEQYF.

The chain joins TRBV11-2 to TRBJ2-1, with D possibly being TRBD2 (6 bases). Trimming took 5 bases from V and 5 from J, leaving 16 bases between them. CDR1 is SGHAT, CDR2 FQNNGV, per germline. This CDR3 region has 15 residues. The CDR3 reads CASSPGRAGNNEQFF. The CDR3 DNA reads as TGTGCCAGCAGCCCTGGGCGGGCGGGAAACAATGAGCAGTTCTTC.

CDR3 amino acids: CAISGNVGTGAGNTIYF. The CDR3, as DNA: TGTGCCATCAGTGGAAATGTTGGTACAGGGGCTGGAAACACCATATATTTT. The J gene is TRBJ1-3, the V gene TRBV10-3; TRBD1 matches at 7 bases. From germline, CDR1 is ENHRY and CDR2 SYGVKD. Trimming took 4 bases from V and 2 from J; bases not matched to a gene: 11. This CDR3 has 17 amino acids.

The chain is built from TRBV4-1 and TRBJ2-7, with 8 bases that match TRBD1. CDR3 length: 18 residues. Trimming at V came to 0 bases and at J to 7 bases, leaving 17 bases not matched to a gene. Germline V CDR1 and CDR2: MGHRA, YSYEKL. Written as DNA, the CDR3 is TGCGCCAGCAGCCAAGAAATGGGACAGGTTTTGGGATCGAGAGAGCAGTACTTC. Its translation is CASSQEMGQVLGSREQYF.

CDR3 nucleotides: TGTGCCAGCAGCGTACAGGGGGCAATACAAACCGGGGAGCTGTTTTTT. It yields the protein CASSVQGAIQTGELFF. This chain uses TRBV5-6 with TRBJ2-2; 9 positions agree with TRBD1. This CDR3 spans 16 amino acids. Trimming took 4 bases from V and 5 from J; bases not matched to a gene: 9. Germline V lookup: CDR1 SGHDT, CDR2 YYEEEE. The full variable domain, its missing parts supplied by reference TRBV5-6 and TRBJ2-2, is DAGVTQSPTHLIKTRGQQVTLRCSPKSGHDTVSWYQQALGQGPQFIFQYYEEEERQRGNFPDRFSGHQFPNYSSELNVNALLLGDSALYLCASSVQGAIQTGELFFGEGSRLTVL.

CDR3 in amino acids: CAWSVRKRGGLDEQFF. The CDR3 DNA follows: TGTGCCTGGAGTGTACGAAAGCGGGGGGGCCTAGATGAGCAGTTCTTC. V usage is TRBV30 and J usage is TRBJ2-1; 10 nucleotides line up with TRBD2. CDR3 length: 16 residues. CDR1 is GTSNPN and CDR2 is SVGIG in the germline V gene (reference sequence). V dropped 0 bases and J dropped 8; count of bases not matched to a gene: 10.

In this sample, this clone turned up a few times. The CDR3 region has the DNA TGTGCCAGCAGCCCACCCGGGAGGAACACTGAAGCTTTCTTT. Amino acid sequence: CASSPPGRNTEAFF. V gene TRBV7-2 combines with J gene TRBJ1-1; no reliable D call. Germline CDR1 is SGHTA and CDR2 is FQGNSA. The ends were cut back, 5 bases at V and 1 base at J, with 11 bases in the middle. This CDR3 has 14 residues. The variable domain in full, completed from reference TRBV7-2 and TRBJ1-1, reads GAGVSQSPSNKVTEKGKDVELRCDPISGHTALYWYRQSLGQGLEFLIYFQGNSAPDKSGLPSDRFSAERTGGSVSTLTIQRTQQEDSAVYLCASSPPGRNTEAFFGQGTRLTVV.

This chain uses TRBV10-3 with TRBJ2-7; 13 bases are a match to TRBD2. V lost 6 bases and J lost 4; bases outside the gene matches: 3. This CDR3 has 14 amino acids. Germline CDR1 ENHRY, CDR2 SYGVKD. DNA of the CDR3: TGTGCCATCAGGCCGGGACTAGCGGGGTACGAGCAGTACTTC. This translates into CAIRPGLAGYEQYF.

This clone turned up a few times. CDR3 sequence (DNA): TGTGCCAGCAGCGCGGGACAGGGGGCTGCTGCTTTCTTT. Translated: CASSAGQGAAAFF. The rearrangement uses TRBV7-6 and TRBJ1-1; 12 bases match TRBD1. The CDR3 covers 13 residues. Germline V gene lookup returns CDR1 SGHVS and CDR2 FNYEAQ. V shed 5 bases, J shed 11 bases, and the junction held 6 bases outside the gene matches.

The gene calls are TRBV15 and TRBJ1-2; 8 nucleotides line up with TRBD1. CDR3 size: 14 residues. Trimming removed 2 bases from V and 4 bases from J; junction bases left unmatched: 3. Germline CDR1 and CDR2: LNHNV and YYDKDF (reference sequence). CDR3 nucleotide sequence: TGTGCCACCAGCAGACAGACAGGGGCCTATGGCTACACCTTC. This codes for CATSRQTGAYGYTF.

This clone was counted once. The chain is built from TRBV10-3 and TRBJ1-3; no clear D gene. Deletions cut 3 bases from V and 0 bases from J, with 12 bases between. The CDR3 sequence is 16 residues long. The germline CDR1 and CDR2 sequences are ENHRY and SYGVKD. The CDR3 sequence is CAISDPGLSSGNTIYF. The CDR3 region has the DNA TGTGCCATCAGTGATCCGGGGTTGAGCTCTGGAAACACCATATATTTT.

Only a few counts were recorded for this clone. The chain carries TRBV4-3 and TRBJ1-1; 9 nucleotides agree with TRBD1. The CDR3 totals 13 residues. Germline loops: CDR1 LGHNA, CDR2 YSLEER. The V segment lost 4 bases and the J segment 11 bases; nucleotides outside the gene matches: 8. This chain's CDR3 is CASSRPGTGRAFF. CDR3 in DNA: TGCGCCAGCAGCCGTCCCGGGACAGGGCGCGCTTTCTTT.

This clone appeared a single time. The chain combines TRBV27 with TRBJ2-3; a weak D match, TRBD1 (6 bases). The germline V gene has CDR1 MNHEY and CDR2 SMNVEV (reference sequence). The length of the CDR3 is 15 residues. The V gene lost 8 bases and the J gene lost 1 base, with 16 bases spanning the gap. The CDR3 loop is CASGQGAGGTDTQYF. CDR3 bases: TGTGCCAGCGGTCAAGGGGCAGGGGGCACAGATACGCAGTATTTT.

The chain carries TRBV7-2 and TRBJ2-7; 12 bases agree with TRBD2. The CDR3 totals 13 residues. Germline CDR1 SGHTA, CDR2 FQGNSA. V shed 4 bases, J shed 5 bases, and the junction held 0 bases outside the gene matches. The CDR3 DNA sequence: TGTGCCAGCAGCTGGACTAGCGGGAACGAGCAGTACTTC. This codes for CASSWTSGNEQYF.

The chain has TRBV4-2 and TRBJ1-1; D gene uncertain. The CDR3 spans 16 residues. Per the germline V gene, CDR1 is LGHNA and CDR2 is YNFKEQ. Trimming pared 1 base from V and 0 bases from J, leaving 12 bases between. The CDR3 is CASSQGSQNMNTEAFF. The CDR3 DNA follows: TGTGCCAGCAGCCAAGGGAGTCAGAACATGAACACTGAAGCTTTCTTT.

J is TRBJ2-2 and V is TRBV11-1, with D maybe TRBD2 (6 bases). Germline values: CDR1 SGHAT, CDR2 FQDESV (reference sequence). CDR3 length: 16 amino acids. V was cut by 1 base and J by 4 bases, with 13 bases left in between. The CDR3 region is CASSLGRASITGELFF. In DNA, the CDR3 is TGTGCCAGCAGCTTAGGGAGGGCATCGATCACCGGGGAGCTGTTTTTT.